These 25 T cell receptor beta chains came from one sample sequenced in a study of OX40 agonist ivuxolimab in advanced cancers. TCRdb's copy holds only in-frame clones and misses some; the assay was immunoSEQ multiplex PCR. The sample carries about 71,000 clones, 70% to 90% recorded once. Specimen: CD4+ or CD8+ T cells sorted from blood, collected in a trial of the OX40 agonist ivuxolimab. The source is an adult with an advanced solid tumor such as melanoma, head and neck, liver or kidney cancer.

V gene TRBV6-1 combines with J gene TRBJ1-4, with D possibly TRBD1 on 6 matching bases. V lost 6 bases and J 6 bases, leaving 17 bases between the germline ends. The CDR3 extends over 15 amino acids. Germline V lookup: CDR1 MNHNS, CDR2 SASEGT. The CDR3 DNA reads TGTGCCAGCAGGATCAAACAGGGAGGCGATGAAAAACTGTTTTTT. It is translated as CASRIKQGGDEKLFF.

The chain couples TRBV28 to TRBJ1-3, with D possibly matching TRBD1 (6 bases). Germline CDR1 is MDHEN and CDR2 is SYDVKM. V gave up 2 bases and J gave up 0 bases, with 11 bases separating them. The CDR3 length is 16 residues. CDR3 DNA: TGTGCCAGCAGTTTAGCGGGACATAGCTCTGGAAACACCATATATTTT. It is translated as CASSLAGHSSGNTIYF.

The chain links TRBV5-4 to TRBJ2-7; 9 bases are shared with TRBD2. Germline trimming cut 1 base from V and 5 bases from J; bases unmatched to any gene: 4. The CDR3 totals 14 residues. From germline, CDR1 is SGHNT and CDR2 YYREEE (reference sequence). CDR3 coding DNA: TGTGCCAGCAGCTTGTTTGGGACTAGCCACGAGCAGTACTTC. Residues: CASSLFGTSHEQYF.

This clone was seen a few times. The V call is TRBV6-1, the J call TRBJ2-1; 10 nucleotides line up with TRBD1. The V segment lost 5 bases and the J segment 6 bases; nucleotides outside the gene matches: 7. Germline V gene lookup returns CDR1 MNHNS and CDR2 SASEGT. The CDR3 contains 15 residues. The chain's CDR3 is CASSPWTGGTNEQFF. CDR3 sequence (DNA): TGTGCCAGCAGTCCCTGGACAGGGGGTACCAATGAGCAGTTCTTC.

The chain is built from TRBV9 and TRBJ1-1; no firm D call. Trimming removed 2 bases at V and 1 base at J, with 9 bases between. Germline CDR1 reads SGDLS; CDR2 reads YYNGEE. The CDR3 extends over 14 amino acids. The CDR3 nucleotides read TGTGCCAGCAGCGTGATAGTCGCGAACACTGAAGCTTTCTTT. Its protein is CASSVIVANTEAFF.

Turning to this clone: The same CDR3 also results from other DNA sequences found in this sample. The chain carries TRBV10-3 and TRBJ1-3; TRBD1 agrees at 7 bases. Germline CDR1 and CDR2: ENHRY and SYGVKD. Losses at the gene ends were 11 bases for V and 7 bases for J; bases not matched to a gene: 14. The CDR3 totals 14 residues. In DNA, the CDR3 is TGTGCCTGCACACAGGGGCAAGATGGGAACACCATATATTTT. It encodes CACTQGQDGNTIYF.

The chain combines TRBV5-1 with TRBJ2-7; either TRBD1 or TRBD2 may fit D (5 bases each). CDR1 SGHRS and CDR2 YFSETQ come from the germline V gene. V lost 1 base and J 5 bases, leaving 13 bases between the germline ends. The CDR3 sequence is 14 residues long. In nucleotides, the CDR3 is TGCGCCAGCAGCTTGTACGGGACCAGCCACGAGCAGTACTTC. It translates to CASSLYGTSHEQYF.

This clone was observed a few times. V and J are TRBV29-1 and TRBJ1-1, with a tentative D call TRBD1 (6 bases). Trimming removed 4 bases at V and 2 bases at J, with 14 bases between. This CDR3 has 14 residues. Germline CDR1 SQVTM, CDR2 ANQGSEA. DNA for the CDR3: TGCAGCGTTGTAGTGGGGGCAGGTAACACTGAAGCTTTCTTT. It codes for CSVVVGAGNTEAFF.

This clone was counted a single time. The chain links TRBV18 to TRBJ2-5, with a possible D match to TRBD1 (5 bases). This CDR3 has 14 residues. Germline lookup yields CDR1 KGHSH and CDR2 LQKENI. V was cut by 3 bases and J by 5 bases, with 13 bases left in between. The DNA of the CDR3 is TGTGCCAGCTCACCGTCTGCCAGGGCGGAGACCCAGTACTTC. This gives the protein CASSPSARAETQYF.

V and J are TRBV29-1 and TRBJ2-1, with D possibly being TRBD2 (6 bases). Deletions cut 1 base from V and 8 bases from J, with 12 bases between. The CDR3 loop spans 13 amino acids. Per germline, CDR1 SQVTM and CDR2 ANQGSEA. The CDR3 sequence: CSVEVAEGHEQFF. CDR3 DNA sequence: TGCAGCGTTGAAGTAGCGGAGGGCCATGAGCAGTTCTTC.

In regard to this clone: At one boundary the junction diverges from the germline segment, which might be a read error. The chain combines TRBV27 with TRBJ2-7; TRBD2 aligns across 9 bases. Germline V gene data show CDR1 as MNHEY and CDR2 as SMNVEV (reference sequence). The CDR3 extends over 14 amino acids. CDR3 region: CASRLAGERYEQYF. CDR3 sequence (DNA): TGTGCCAGCCGTTTAGCGGGAGAGAGATACGAGCAGTACTTC.

The V and J genes are TRBV5-1 and TRBJ1-3, with D uncertain. CDR1 SGHRS and CDR2 YFSETQ come from the germline V gene. This CDR3 is built from 14 residues. Trimming stripped 0 bases from V and 3 bases from J, with 7 bases between. CDR3 loop: CASSLDLGGNTIYF. DNA of the CDR3: TGCGCCAGCAGCTTGGACCTAGGTGGAAACACCATATATTTT.

The chain recombines TRBV25-1 with TRBJ1-1; maybe TRBD1 (6 bases). The CDR3 spans 16 residues. Between the trimmed V and J ends, which lost 6 bases and 5 bases, there was a span of 22 bases. Germline V lookup: CDR1 MGHDK, CDR2 SYGVNS. CDR3 loop: CASSPPGRGARTEAFF. The CDR3 nucleotides are TGTGCCAGCAGCCCCCCCGGGCGGGGGGCGCGGACTGAAGCTTTCTTT. The whole variable domain, remainder taken from reference TRBV25-1 and TRBJ1-1, is EADIYQTPRYLVIGTGKKITLECSQTMGHDKMYWYQQDPGMELHLIHYSYGVNSTEKGDLSSESTVSRIRTEHFPLTLESARPSHTSQYLCASSPPGRGARTEAFFGQGTRLTVV.

The CDR3 DNA reads as TGCAGCGTTGGAGCGGAGAGGGGTAATGAGCAGTTCTTC. This sequence encodes CSVGAERGNEQFF. The V call is TRBV29-1, the J call TRBJ2-1; D could derive from TRBD1 or TRBD2 (5 bases each). Deletions cut 4 bases from V and 7 bases from J, with 14 bases between. The CDR3 extends over 13 amino acids. Germline V lookup: CDR1 SQVTM, CDR2 ANQGSEA.

The chain has TRBV7-9 and TRBJ2-3, with 11 positions matching TRBD2. From germline, CDR1 is SEHNR and CDR2 FQNEAQ (reference sequence). CDR3 length equals 14 residues. The ends lost 4 bases at V and 8 bases at J; junction bases unmatched: 5. CDR3 DNA: TGTGCCAGCAGCTCGGCCGGGACTAGCGGTACGCAGTATTTT. This gives the protein CASSSAGTSGTQYF.

The chain couples TRBV19 to TRBJ1-1, with D perhaps TRBD1 (5 bases). V was clipped by 6 bases and J by 0 bases, with 14 bases between them. Germline CDR1 reads LNHDA; CDR2 reads SQIVND (reference sequence). The CDR3 contains 15 residues. This chain's CDR3 is CASSLRQNMNTEAFF. CDR3 nucleotide sequence: TGTGCCAGTAGCCTTCGACAGAACATGAACACTGAAGCTTTCTTT.

The V and J genes are TRBV21-1 and TRBJ1-2. TRBV21-1 is an annotated pseudogene. This CDR3 is built from 16 residues. The CDR3 DNA reads TGTGCCAGCAGCGACCGGGACGGACTAGCTAACTATGGCTACACCTTC. Translation gives CASSDRDGLANYGYTF.

V is TRBV19 and J is TRBJ2-2; 15 positions match TRBD2. V was pared by 5 bases and J by 5 bases, with 9 bases of the junction left unmatched. The V gene's germline CDR1 is LNHDA and CDR2 SQIVND (reference sequence). The CDR3 loop spans 18 amino acids. The CDR3 nucleotides read TGTGCCAGTAGTGGGACTAGCGGGAGGTATGCGATGACCGGGGAGCTGTTTTTT. Encoded protein: CASSGTSGRYAMTGELFF.

The chain uses TRBV28 and TRBJ1-1; no clear D. The V gene's germline CDR1 is MDHEN and CDR2 SYDVKM. Trimming pared 3 bases from V and 0 bases from J, leaving 11 bases between. The CDR3 is 15 amino acids. The CDR3 loop is CASSFERLLNTEAFF. The CDR3 DNA reads TGTGCCAGCAGTTTTGAGAGACTCTTGAACACTGAAGCTTTCTTT.

The V gene is TRBV4-2, the J gene TRBJ1-2; TRBD1 is a possible D gene (5 bases). The CDR3 is 14 residues long. Per germline, CDR1 LGHNA and CDR2 YNFKEQ. Trimming shortened V by 0 bases and J by 8 bases, and 13 bases separated the two germline ends. CDR3 region: CASSQDWGSGGYTF. CDR3 coding DNA: TGTGCCAGCAGCCAAGACTGGGGGTCTGGAGGCTACACCTTC.

The rearrangement links TRBV2 to TRBJ1-1; a weak D match, TRBD1 (5 bases). CDR3 length: 13 amino acids. Trimming shortened V by 4 bases and J by 3 bases, and 9 bases separated the two germline ends. CDR1 and CDR2 from the germline V gene are SNHLY and FYNNEI. The CDR3 spells CASSAGRDTEAFF. DNA for the CDR3: TGTGCCAGCAGTGCAGGGCGAGACACTGAAGCTTTCTTT.

This clone came up once. The chain recombines TRBV29-1 with TRBJ2-3; the match to TRBD1 covers 7 bases. Losses at the gene ends were 4 bases for V and 2 bases for J; bases not matched to a gene: 6. Germline loops: CDR1 SQVTM, CDR2 ANQGSEA. This CDR3 region has 14 residues. CDR3 DNA: TGCAGCGTTGGGACACAGGGGATCACAGATACGCAGTATTTT. Amino acids: CSVGTQGITDTQYF.

The chain carries TRBV6-5 and TRBJ2-5, with 8 bases lining up with TRBD1. Germline V CDR1 and CDR2: MNHEY, SVGAGI. The CDR3 totals 16 residues. The junction had 5 bases not matched to a gene; V was cut back by 0 bases and J by 2 bases. The CDR3 sequence is CASSYSWTGSQETQYF. The CDR3 coding sequence is TGTGCCAGCAGTTACTCGTGGACAGGGAGTCAAGAGACCCAGTACTTC.

This chain connects TRBV18 to TRBJ1-3; perhaps TRBD1 as D (6 bases). CDR1 and CDR2 from the germline V gene are KGHSH and LQKENI. This CDR3 comprises 14 residues. The V end lost 6 bases, the J end lost 1 base, and 10 bases lay between the germline ends. CDR3 protein: CASSPGVSGNTIYF. The CDR3 DNA follows: TGTGCCAGCTCTCCAGGGGTTTCTGGAAACACCATATATTTT.

Only a few counts were recorded for this clone. The chain joins TRBV5-6 to TRBJ1-1; D gene unclear. Germline V gene lookup returns CDR1 SGHDT and CDR2 YYEEEE. V dropped 7 bases and J dropped 0 bases, with 7 bases sitting between them. CDR3 length equals 12 residues. CDR3 DNA: TGTGCCAGCCACCGGGTGAACACTGAAGCTTTCTTT. Encoded protein: CASHRVNTEAFF.